Shown below are 10 T cell receptor beta chains from a single sample sequenced in a study of cytomegalovirus exposure and HLA in healthy donors. The PCR made use of 60 Vbeta and 13 Jbeta primers. Only in-frame clones appear in the TCRdb table, and some are missing; sequencing was by immunoSEQ multiplex PCR. The table has 180,000 or so clones, 82% seen once. Sequenced material: PBMCs. The receptors were gathered from a male donor in good health and CMV-seronegative.

The V gene is TRBV7-7, the J gene TRBJ2-5; 7 positions match TRBD1. Germline V gives CDR1 SSHAT, CDR2 FNYEAQ (reference sequence). The CDR3 is 15 amino acids. The junction had 8 bases not matched to a gene; V was cut back by 5 bases and J by 2 bases. The CDR3 protein is CASSMGQNNQETQYF. The CDR3 nucleotides read TGTGCCAGCAGCATGGGACAGAATAATCAAGAGACCCAGTACTTC.

The chain links TRBV21-1 to TRBJ2-7; the table's D call of TRBD1 was not tested on the DNA. TRBV21-1 is a pseudogene locus. CDR3 length: 16 residues. CDR3 protein: CASSKDRGLTSSTSSF. In nucleotides, the CDR3 is TGTGCCAGCAGCAAAGACAGGGGGCTTACGAGCAGTACATCCTCCTTC.

The chain links TRBV9 to TRBJ1-1, with 8 nucleotides matching TRBD1. V lost 3 bases to trimming and J lost 6 bases; unmatched junction nucleotides: 10. The CDR3 runs 15 residues. CDR1 and CDR2 (germline): SGDLS, YYNGEE. CDR3 coding DNA: TGTGCCAGCAGCGAAGACAGGGGTCCTTTGGCTGAAGCTTTCTTT. It codes for CASSEDRGPLAEAFF.

This chain connects TRBV14 to TRBJ2-2; the D gene is possibly TRBD2 (6 bases). There are 19 residues in the CDR3. Trimming cost V 1 base and J 1 base, with 19 bases left between them. Germline-derived CDR1 and CDR2 are SGHDN and FVKESK. This chain's CDR3 is CASSQGLPLWRGNTGELFF. In DNA form, the CDR3 reads TGTGCCAGCAGCCAAGGCCTCCCCCTTTGGCGGGGGAACACCGGGGAGCTGTTTTTT.

J is TRBJ2-7 and V is TRBV11-2; 11 bases align to TRBD2. V shed 5 bases, J shed 0 bases, and the junction held 3 bases outside the gene matches. The CDR3 runs to 15 residues. CDR1 SGHAT and CDR2 FQNNGV come from the germline V gene. This CDR3 reads CASSGLAGSSYEQYF. DNA of the CDR3: TGTGCCAGCAGCGGACTAGCGGGTTCCTCCTACGAGCAGTACTTC.

The gene calls are TRBV18 and TRBJ1-1, with D perhaps TRBD1 (6 bases). Trimming pared 1 base from V and 4 bases from J, leaving 16 bases between. CDR1 and CDR2 (germline): KGHSH, LQKENI. CDR3 length equals 16 residues. Here the CDR3 reads CASSPLSNRVGTEAFF. The CDR3 region has the DNA TGTGCCAGCTCACCACTGTCTAACAGGGTGGGCACTGAAGCTTTCTTT.

The chain is built from TRBV10-3 and TRBJ1-1; D unresolved. This CDR3 contains 13 residues. The ends were cut back, 11 bases at V and 3 bases at J, with 16 bases in the middle. The germline V gene encodes CDR1 ENHRY and CDR2 SYGVKD. CDR3 DNA: TGTGCCGCCCGAGATGAGGGCGACACTGAAGCTTTCTTT. Translating it yields CAARDEGDTEAFF.

A few counts support this clone. V gene TRBV5-1 combines with J gene TRBJ1-1, with D uncertain. Germline V gives CDR1 SGHRS, CDR2 YFSETQ. The CDR3 sequence is 14 residues long. Trimming took 4 bases from V and 7 from J, leaving 17 bases between them. CDR3: CASSQGGRWDEAFF. CDR3 DNA sequence: TGCGCCAGCAGCCAAGGAGGCCGTTGGGATGAAGCTTTCTTT.

The J gene is TRBJ1-4, the V gene TRBV5-8; D possibly corresponds to TRBD1 (5 bases). The CDR3 is made up of 15 amino acids. Germline V CDR1 and CDR2: SGHTS, YDEGEE. The ends were cut back, 4 bases at V and 5 bases at J, with 15 bases in the middle. The CDR3 nucleotides are TGTGCCAGCAGCGGGAGGGATCACAGGAATGAAAAACTGTTTTTT. This codes for CASSGRDHRNEKLFF.

The chain employs TRBV10-3 and TRBJ2-1, with D tentatively TRBD2 (6 bases). The germline V gene has CDR1 ENHRY and CDR2 SYGVKD. With 0 bases removed from V and 7 bases from J, the gap between germline ends came to 13 bases. The CDR3 is made up of 15 amino acids. The CDR3 DNA sequence: TGTGCCATCAGTGAGTCATGGGGGGTAGAGAATGAGCAGTTCTTC. It encodes CAISESWGVENEQFF.